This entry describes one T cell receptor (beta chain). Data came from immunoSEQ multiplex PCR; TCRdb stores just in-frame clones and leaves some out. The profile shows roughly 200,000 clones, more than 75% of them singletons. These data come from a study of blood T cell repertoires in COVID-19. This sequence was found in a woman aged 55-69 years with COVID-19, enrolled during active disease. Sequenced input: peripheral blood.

This chain's CDR3 is CSVTSGNSDTQYF. CDR3 bases: TGCAGCGTAACTAGCGGTAACTCAGATACGCAGTATTTT. The genes are TRBV29-1 and TRBJ2-3; TRBD2 matches 8 bases. The length of the CDR3 is 13 residues. CDR1 is SQVTM and CDR2 is ANQGSEA in the germline V gene. After removal of 6 bases from V and 4 bases from J, the junction contained 6 bases not matched to a gene.